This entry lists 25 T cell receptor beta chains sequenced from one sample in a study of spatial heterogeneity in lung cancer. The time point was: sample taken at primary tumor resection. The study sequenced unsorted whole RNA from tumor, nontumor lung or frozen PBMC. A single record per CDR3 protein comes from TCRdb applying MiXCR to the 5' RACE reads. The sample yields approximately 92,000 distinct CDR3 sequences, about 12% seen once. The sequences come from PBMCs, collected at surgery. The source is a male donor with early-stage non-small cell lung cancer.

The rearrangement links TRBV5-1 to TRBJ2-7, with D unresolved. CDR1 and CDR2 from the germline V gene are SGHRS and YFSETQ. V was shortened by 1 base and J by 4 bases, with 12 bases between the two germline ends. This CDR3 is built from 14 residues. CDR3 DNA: TGCGCCAGCAGCTTGCTACAGAACCCTTACGAGCAGTACTTC. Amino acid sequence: CASSLLQNPYEQYF. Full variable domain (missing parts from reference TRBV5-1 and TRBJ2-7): KAGVTQTPRYLIKTRGQQVTLSCSPISGHRSVSWYQQTPGQGLQFLFEYFSETQRNKGNFPGRFSGRQFSNSRSEMNVSTLELGDSALYLCASSLLQNPYEQYFGPGTRLTVT.

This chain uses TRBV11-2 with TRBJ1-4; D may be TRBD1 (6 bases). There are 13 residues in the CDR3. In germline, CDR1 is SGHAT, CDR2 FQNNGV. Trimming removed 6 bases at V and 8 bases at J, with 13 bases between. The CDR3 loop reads CASRTPGVEKLFF. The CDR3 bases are TGTGCCAGCAGAACCCCAGGGGTAGAAAAACTGTTTTTT.

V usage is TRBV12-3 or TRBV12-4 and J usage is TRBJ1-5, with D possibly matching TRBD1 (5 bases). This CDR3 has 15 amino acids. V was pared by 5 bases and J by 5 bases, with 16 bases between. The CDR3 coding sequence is TGTGCCAGCAGTCAACTTCGGGGCCGGGATCAGCCCCAGCATTTT. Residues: CASSQLRGRDQPQHF.

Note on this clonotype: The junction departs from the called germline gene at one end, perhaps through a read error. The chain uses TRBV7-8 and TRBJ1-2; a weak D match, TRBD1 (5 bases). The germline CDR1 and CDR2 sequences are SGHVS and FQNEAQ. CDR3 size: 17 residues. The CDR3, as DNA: TGTGCCAGCAGCTTAGCTGCACGGGGCCATGGCTACACCCAAAAGGCCTTC. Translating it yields CASSLAARGHGYTQKAF.

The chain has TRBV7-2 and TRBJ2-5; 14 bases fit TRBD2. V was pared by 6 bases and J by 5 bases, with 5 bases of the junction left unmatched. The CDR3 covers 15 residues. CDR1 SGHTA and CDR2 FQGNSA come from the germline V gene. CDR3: CASSKGLAGAETQYF. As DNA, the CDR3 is TGTGCCAGCAGTAAGGGACTAGCGGGAGCGGAGACCCAGTACTTC.

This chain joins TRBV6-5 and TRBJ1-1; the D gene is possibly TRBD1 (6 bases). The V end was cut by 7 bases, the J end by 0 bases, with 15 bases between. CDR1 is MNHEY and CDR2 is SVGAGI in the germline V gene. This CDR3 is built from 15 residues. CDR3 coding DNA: TGTGCCAGCAACAGGGCCTCTCGGATGAACACTGAAGCTTTCTTT. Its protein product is CASNRASRMNTEAFF.

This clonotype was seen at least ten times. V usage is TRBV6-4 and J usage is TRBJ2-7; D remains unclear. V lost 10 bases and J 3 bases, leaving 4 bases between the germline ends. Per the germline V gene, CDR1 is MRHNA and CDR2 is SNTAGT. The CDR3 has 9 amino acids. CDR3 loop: CAIYYEQYF. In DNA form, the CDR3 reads TGTGCCATTTACTACGAGCAGTACTTC.

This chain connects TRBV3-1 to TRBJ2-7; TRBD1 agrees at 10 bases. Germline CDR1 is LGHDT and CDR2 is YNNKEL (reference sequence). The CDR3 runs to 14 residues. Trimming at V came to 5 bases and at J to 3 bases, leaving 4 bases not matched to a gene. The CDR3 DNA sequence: TGTGCCAGCAGCGAGGGACAGGGGATCTACGAGCAGTACTTC. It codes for CASSEGQGIYEQYF.

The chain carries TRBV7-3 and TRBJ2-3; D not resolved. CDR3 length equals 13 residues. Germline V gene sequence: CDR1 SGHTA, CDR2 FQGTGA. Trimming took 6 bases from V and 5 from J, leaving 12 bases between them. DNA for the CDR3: TGTGCCAGCAGTACAACCCCGGGAGATACGCAGTATTTT. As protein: CASSTTPGDTQYF.

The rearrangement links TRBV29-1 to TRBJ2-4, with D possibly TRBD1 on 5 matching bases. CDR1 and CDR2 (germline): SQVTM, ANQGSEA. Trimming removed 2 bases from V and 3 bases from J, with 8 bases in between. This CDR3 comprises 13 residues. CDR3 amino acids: CSVESRVKNIQYF. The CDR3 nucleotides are TGCAGCGTTGAAAGCAGGGTCAAAAACATTCAGTACTTC.

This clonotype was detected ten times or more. The CDR3 sequence: CASSVHLAGATDTQYF. The CDR3, as DNA: TGTGCCAGCAGCGTCCATCTAGCGGGGGCCACAGATACGCAGTATTTT. V usage is TRBV9 and J usage is TRBJ2-3; 10 nucleotides line up with TRBD2. The trim removed 2 bases at V and 2 bases at J, leaving 5 bases unmatched. Germline loops: CDR1 SGDLS, CDR2 YYNGEE. The CDR3 has 16 amino acids.

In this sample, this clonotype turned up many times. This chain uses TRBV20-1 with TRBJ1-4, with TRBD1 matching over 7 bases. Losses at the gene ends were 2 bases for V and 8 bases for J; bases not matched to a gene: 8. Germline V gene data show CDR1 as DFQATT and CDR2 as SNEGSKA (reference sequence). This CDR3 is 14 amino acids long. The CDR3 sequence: CSARQTGRGEKLFF. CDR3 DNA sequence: TGCAGTGCTAGACAGACAGGGCGAGGAGAAAAACTGTTTTTT.

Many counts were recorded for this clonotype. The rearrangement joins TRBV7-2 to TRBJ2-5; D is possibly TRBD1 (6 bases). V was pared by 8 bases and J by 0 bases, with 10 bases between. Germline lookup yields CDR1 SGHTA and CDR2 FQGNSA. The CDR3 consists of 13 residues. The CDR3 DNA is TGTGCCAGCGGACAGCGGTACCAAGAGACCCAGTACTTC. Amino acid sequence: CASGQRYQETQYF.

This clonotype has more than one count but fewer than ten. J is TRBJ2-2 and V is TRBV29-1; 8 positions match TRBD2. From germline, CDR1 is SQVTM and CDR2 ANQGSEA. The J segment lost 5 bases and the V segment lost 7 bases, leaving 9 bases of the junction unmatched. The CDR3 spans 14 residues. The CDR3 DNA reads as TGCAGCGCCGAGCGGGGGCAGGGTACCGGGGAGCTGTTTTTT. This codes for CSAERGQGTGELFF.

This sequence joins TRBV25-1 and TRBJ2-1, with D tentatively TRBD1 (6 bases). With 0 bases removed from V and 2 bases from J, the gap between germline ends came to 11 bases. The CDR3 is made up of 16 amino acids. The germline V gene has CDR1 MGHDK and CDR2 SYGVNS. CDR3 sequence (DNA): TGTGCCAGCAGTGAATATTTGCAGGGGCCCTACAATGAGCAGTTCTTC. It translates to CASSEYLQGPYNEQFF. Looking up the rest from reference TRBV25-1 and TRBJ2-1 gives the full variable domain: EADIYQTPRYLVIGTGKKITLECSQTMGHDKMYWYQQDPGMELHLIHYSYGVNSTEKGDLSSESTVSRIRTEHFPLTLESARPSHTSQYLCASSEYLQGPYNEQFFGPGTRLTVL.

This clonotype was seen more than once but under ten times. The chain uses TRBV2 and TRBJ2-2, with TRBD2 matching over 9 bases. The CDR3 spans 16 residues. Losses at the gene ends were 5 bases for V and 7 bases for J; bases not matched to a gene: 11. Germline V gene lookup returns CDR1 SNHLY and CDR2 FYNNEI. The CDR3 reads CASSLGLARINGELFF. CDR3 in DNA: TGTGCCAGCAGTCTAGGACTAGCGCGGATTAACGGGGAGCTGTTTTTT.

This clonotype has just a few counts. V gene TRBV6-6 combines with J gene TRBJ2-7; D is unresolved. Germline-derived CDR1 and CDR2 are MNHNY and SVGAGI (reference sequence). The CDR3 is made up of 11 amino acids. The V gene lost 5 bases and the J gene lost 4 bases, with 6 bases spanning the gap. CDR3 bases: TGTGCCAGCAGTGGAGCATACGAGCAGTACTTC. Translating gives CASSGAYEQYF.

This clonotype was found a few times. As DNA, the CDR3 is TGCAGCGTTGATCCCACAGGGCACACAGATACGCAGTATTTT. Translation: CSVDPTGHTDTQYF. The V call is TRBV29-1, the J call TRBJ2-3; possible D gene TRBD1, 6 bases. This CDR3 spans 14 amino acids. CDR1 and CDR2 from the germline V gene are SQVTM and ANQGSEA. Trimming took 3 bases from V and 2 from J, leaving 12 bases between them.

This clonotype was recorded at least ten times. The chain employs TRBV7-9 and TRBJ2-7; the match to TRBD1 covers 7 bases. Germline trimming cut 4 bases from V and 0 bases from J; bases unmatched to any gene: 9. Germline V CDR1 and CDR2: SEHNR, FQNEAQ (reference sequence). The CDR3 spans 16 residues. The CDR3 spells CASSWDRVGPSYEQYF. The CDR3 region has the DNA TGTGCCAGCAGCTGGGACAGAGTGGGACCCTCCTACGAGCAGTACTTC.

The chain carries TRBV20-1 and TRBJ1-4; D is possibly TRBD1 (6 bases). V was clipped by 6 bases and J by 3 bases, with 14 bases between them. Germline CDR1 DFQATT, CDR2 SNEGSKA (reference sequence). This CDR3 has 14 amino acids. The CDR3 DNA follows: TGCAGTGCCGGAGGGGGGAGGGCTAATGAAAAACTGTTTTTT. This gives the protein CSAGGGRANEKLFF.

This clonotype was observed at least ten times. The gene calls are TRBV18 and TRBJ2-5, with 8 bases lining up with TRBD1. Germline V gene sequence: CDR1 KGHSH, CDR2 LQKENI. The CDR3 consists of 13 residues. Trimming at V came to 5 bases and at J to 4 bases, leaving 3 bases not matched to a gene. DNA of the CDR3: TGTGCCAGCTCAGTTACAGGGGGAGAGACCCAGTACTTC. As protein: CASSVTGGETQYF.

CDR3 nucleotides: TGTGCCATCAGTGAGTCCCTAGAGTATGAGACCCAGTACTTC. Protein sequence: CAISESLEYETQYF. The rearrangement links TRBV10-3 to TRBJ2-5; the D is unclear. Per germline, CDR1 ENHRY and CDR2 SYGVKD. This CDR3 spans 14 amino acids. Trimming stripped 0 bases from V and 5 bases from J, with 10 bases between.

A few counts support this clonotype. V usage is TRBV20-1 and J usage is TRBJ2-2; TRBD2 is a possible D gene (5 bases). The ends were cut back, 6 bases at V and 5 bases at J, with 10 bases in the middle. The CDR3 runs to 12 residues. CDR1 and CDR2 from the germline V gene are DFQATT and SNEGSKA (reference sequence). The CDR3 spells CSAPDLTGELFF. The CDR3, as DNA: TGCAGTGCACCGGACTTAACCGGGGAGCTGTTTTTT.

The CDR3 coding sequence is TGTGCCAGCAGTTCAGGAGCGTACTACAATGAGCAGTTCTTC. Translated: CASSSGAYYNEQFF. This rearrangement joins TRBV12-3 or TRBV12-4 to TRBJ2-1; no clear D gene. Trimming took 4 bases from V and 3 from J, leaving 10 bases between them. This CDR3 has 14 residues.

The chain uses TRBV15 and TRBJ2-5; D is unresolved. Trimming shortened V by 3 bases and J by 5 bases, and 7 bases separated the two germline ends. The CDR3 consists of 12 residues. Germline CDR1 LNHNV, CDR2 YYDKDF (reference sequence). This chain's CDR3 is CATSRGPETQYF. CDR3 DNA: TGTGCCACCAGCAGGGGTCCGGAGACCCAGTACTTC. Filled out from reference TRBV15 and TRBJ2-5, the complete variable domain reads DAMVIQNPRYQVTQFGKPVTLSCSQTLNHNVMYWYQQKSSQAPKLLFHYYDKDFNNEADTPDNFQSRRPNTSFCFLDIRSPGLGDTAMYLCATSRGPETQYFGPGTRLLVL.